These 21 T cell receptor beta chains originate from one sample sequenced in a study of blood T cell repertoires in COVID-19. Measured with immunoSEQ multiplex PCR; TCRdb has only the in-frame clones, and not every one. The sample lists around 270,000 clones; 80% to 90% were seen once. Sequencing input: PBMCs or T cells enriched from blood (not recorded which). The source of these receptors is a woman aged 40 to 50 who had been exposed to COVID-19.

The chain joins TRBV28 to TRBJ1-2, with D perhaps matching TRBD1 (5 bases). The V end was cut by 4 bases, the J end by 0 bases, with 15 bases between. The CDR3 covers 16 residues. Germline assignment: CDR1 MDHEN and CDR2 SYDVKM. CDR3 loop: CASSSAGPLSNYGYTF. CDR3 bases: TGTGCCAGCAGTTCCGCGGGACCGCTTTCTAACTATGGCTACACCTTC.

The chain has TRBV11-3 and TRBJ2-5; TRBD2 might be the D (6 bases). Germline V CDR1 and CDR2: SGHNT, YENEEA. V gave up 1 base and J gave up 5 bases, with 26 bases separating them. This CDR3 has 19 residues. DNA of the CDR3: TGTGCCAGCAGCTTAGTGTTTTGGGAGGCTATGTTTTCGAAGGAGACCCAGTACTTC. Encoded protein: CASSLVFWEAMFSKETQYF. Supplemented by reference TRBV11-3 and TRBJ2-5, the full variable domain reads EAGVVQSPRYKIIEKKQPVAFWCNPISGHNTLYWYLQNLGQGPELLIRYENEEAVDDSQLPKDRFSAERLKGVDSTLKIQPAELGDSAVYLCASSLVFWEAMFSKETQYFGPGTRLLVL.

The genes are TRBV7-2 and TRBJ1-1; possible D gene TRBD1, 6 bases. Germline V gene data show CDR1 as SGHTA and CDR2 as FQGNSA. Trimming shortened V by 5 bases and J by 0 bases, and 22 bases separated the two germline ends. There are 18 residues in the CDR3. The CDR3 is CASSIKTGRGYMNTEAFF. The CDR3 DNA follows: TGTGCCAGCAGCATAAAGACAGGAAGGGGATACATGAACACTGAAGCTTTCTTT.

The CDR3 spells CASSRGASYNEQFF. CDR3 in DNA: TGTGCCAGTAGTCGGGGGGCCTCCTACAATGAGCAGTTCTTC. This chain uses TRBV19 with TRBJ2-1; D might be TRBD2 (7 bases). The V gene lost 5 bases and the J gene lost 0 bases, with 8 bases spanning the gap. The CDR3 is 14 amino acids. In germline, CDR1 is LNHDA, CDR2 SQIVND (reference sequence).

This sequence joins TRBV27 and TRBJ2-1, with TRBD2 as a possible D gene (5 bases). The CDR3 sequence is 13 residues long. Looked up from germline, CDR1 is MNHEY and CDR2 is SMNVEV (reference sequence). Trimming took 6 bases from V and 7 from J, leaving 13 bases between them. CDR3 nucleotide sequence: TGTGCCAGCAGGCGGACTTCCCAGAATGAGCAGTTCTTC. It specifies CASRRTSQNEQFF.

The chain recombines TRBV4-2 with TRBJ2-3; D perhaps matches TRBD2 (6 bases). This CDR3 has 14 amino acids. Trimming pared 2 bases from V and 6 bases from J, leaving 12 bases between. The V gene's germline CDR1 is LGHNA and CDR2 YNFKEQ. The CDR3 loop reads CASSQWAGGDTQYF. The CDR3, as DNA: TGTGCCAGCAGCCAATGGGCCGGGGGTGATACGCAGTATTTT.

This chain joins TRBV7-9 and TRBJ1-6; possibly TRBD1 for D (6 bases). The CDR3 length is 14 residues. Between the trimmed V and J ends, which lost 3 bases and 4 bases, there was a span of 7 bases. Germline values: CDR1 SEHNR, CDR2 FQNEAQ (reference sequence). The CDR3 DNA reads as TGTGCCAGCAGCTTGGGGGCTTATAATTCACCCCTCCACTTT. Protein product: CASSLGAYNSPLHF.

The CDR3 nucleotides read TGTGCCAGCAGTTACGGTCACTCTGAGCAGTTCTTC. Its protein product is CASSYGHSEQFF. The rearrangement links TRBV6-2 or TRBV6-3 to TRBJ2-1; D uncertain. The V and J ends lost 2 bases and 9 bases respectively, with 8 bases between them. The germline CDR1 and CDR2 sequences are MNHEY and SVGEGT. The CDR3 contains 12 residues.

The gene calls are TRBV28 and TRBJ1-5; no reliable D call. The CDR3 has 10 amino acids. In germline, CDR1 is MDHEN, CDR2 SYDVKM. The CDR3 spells CAEPNQPQHF. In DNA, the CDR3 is TGTGCGGAGCCCAATCAGCCCCAGCATTTT.

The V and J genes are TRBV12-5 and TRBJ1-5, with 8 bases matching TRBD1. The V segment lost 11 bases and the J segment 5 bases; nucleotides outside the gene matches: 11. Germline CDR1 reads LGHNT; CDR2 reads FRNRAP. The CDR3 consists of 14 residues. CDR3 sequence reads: CASWTGRLDQPQHF. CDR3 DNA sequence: TGTGCTTCCTGGACAGGGCGGCTGGATCAGCCCCAGCATTTT.

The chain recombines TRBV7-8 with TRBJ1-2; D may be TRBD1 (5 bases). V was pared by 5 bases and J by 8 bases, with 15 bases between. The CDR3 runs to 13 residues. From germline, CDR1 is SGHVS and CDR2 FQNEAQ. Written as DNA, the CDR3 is TGTGCCAGCAGCCGTCAGGGCTTAGAGGGCTACACCTTC. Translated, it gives CASSRQGLEGYTF.

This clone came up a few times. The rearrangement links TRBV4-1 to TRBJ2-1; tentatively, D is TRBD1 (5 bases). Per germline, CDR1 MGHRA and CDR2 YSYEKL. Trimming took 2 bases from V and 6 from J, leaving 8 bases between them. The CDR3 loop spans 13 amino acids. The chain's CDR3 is CASSQLRANEQFF. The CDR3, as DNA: TGCGCCAGCAGCCAACTCAGGGCCAATGAGCAGTTCTTC.

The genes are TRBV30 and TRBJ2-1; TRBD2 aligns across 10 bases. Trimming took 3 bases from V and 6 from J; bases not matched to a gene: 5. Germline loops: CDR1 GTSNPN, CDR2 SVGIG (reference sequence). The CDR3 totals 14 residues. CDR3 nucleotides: TGTGCCTGGAGGCTAGCGGGGGCCCGCAATGAGCAGTTCTTC. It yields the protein CAWRLAGARNEQFF.

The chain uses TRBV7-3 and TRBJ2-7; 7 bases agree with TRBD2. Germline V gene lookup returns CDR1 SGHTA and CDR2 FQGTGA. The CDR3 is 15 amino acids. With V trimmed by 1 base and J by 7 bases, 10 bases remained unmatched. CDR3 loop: CASSLSPGGPWEQYF. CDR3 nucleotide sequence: TGTGCCAGCAGCTTAAGCCCGGGGGGTCCTTGGGAGCAGTACTTC.

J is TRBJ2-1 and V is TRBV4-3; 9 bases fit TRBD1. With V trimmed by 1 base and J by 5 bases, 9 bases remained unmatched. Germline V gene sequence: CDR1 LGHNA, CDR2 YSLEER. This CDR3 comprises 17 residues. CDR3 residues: CASSQGANRGRHNEQFF. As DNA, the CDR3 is TGCGCCAGCAGCCAAGGCGCAAACAGGGGGCGCCACAATGAGCAGTTCTTC.

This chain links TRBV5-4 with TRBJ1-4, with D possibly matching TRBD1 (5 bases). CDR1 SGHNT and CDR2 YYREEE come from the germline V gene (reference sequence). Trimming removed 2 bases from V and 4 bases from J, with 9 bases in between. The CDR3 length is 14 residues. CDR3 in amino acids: CASSFNRHNEKLFF. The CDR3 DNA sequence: TGTGCCAGCAGCTTTAACAGGCATAATGAAAAACTGTTTTTT.

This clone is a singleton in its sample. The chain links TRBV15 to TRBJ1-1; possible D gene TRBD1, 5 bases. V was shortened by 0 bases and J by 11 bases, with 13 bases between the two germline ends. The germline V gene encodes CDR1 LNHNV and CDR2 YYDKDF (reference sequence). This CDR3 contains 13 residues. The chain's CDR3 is CATSRDQQGLAFF. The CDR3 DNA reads TGTGCCACCAGCAGAGATCAGCAGGGACTGGCTTTCTTT. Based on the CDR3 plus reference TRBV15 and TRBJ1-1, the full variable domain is DAMVIQNPRYQVTQFGKPVTLSCSQTLNHNVMYWYQQKSSQAPKLLFHYYDKDFNNEADTPDNFQSRRPNTSFCFLDIRSPGLGDTAMYLCATSRDQQGLAFFGQGTRLTVV.

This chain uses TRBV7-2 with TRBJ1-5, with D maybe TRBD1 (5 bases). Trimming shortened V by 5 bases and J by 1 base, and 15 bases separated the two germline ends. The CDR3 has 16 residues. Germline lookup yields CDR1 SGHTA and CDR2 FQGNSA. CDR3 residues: CASSPVWGASNQPQHF. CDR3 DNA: TGTGCCAGCAGCCCAGTGTGGGGCGCGAGCAATCAGCCCCAGCATTTT.

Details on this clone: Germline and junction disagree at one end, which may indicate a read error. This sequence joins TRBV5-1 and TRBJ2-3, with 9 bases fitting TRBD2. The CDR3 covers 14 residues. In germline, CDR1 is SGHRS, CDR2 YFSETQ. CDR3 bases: TGTGCCAGCAGCTTGGCTAGCGGGGCGGATACGCAGTATTTT. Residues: CASSLASGADTQYF.

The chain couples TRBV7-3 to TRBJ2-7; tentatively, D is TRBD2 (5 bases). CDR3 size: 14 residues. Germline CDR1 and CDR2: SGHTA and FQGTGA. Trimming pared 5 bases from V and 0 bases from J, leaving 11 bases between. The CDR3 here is CASSRVGSSYEQYF. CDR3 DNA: TGTGCCAGCAGCCGGGTGGGGAGCTCCTACGAGCAGTACTTC.

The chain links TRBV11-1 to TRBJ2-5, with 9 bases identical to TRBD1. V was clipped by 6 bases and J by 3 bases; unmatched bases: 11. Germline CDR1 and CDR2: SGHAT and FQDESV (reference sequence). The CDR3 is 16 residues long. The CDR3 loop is CASSFDLGQGEETQYF. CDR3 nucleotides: TGTGCCAGCAGTTTCGATTTGGGACAGGGAGAAGAGACCCAGTACTTC.